The clone carrying this T cell receptor beta chain was detected once. As handled by the study authors: Amplifying reference gene primers gave estimates of nucleated cell counts. Libraries were prepared by immunoSEQ multiplex PCR; TCRdb keeps only in-frame clonotypes and omits some of them. Clonal size and the V and J genes are those of that table, whereas D and trimming came from the DNA. This sample has about 160,000 clones; approximately 80% occur once, and the top ten carry 6.5% to 9%. In Seattle, patients joined the study during active infection and were tracked longitudinally. V lost 6 bases and J 4 bases, leaving 18 bases between the germline ends. Germline V CDR1 and CDR2: MNHEY, SVGAGI. The CDR3 runs 15 residues. The entry originates in a study of blood T cell repertoires in COVID-19. Study overall: Samples came from the United States, Italy and Spain, spanning acute and convalescent COVID-19. PBMCs, B-cell-depleted T cells, or T cells were the source of the cDNA or gDNA that made up the material.

The receptor's source is a woman in her 40s with COVID-19, enrolled during active disease. This rearrangement joins TRBV6-5 to TRBJ2-5, with a tentative D call TRBD1 (6 bases). Material: peripheral blood. In nucleotides, the CDR3 is TGTGCCAGCAGCCCAGACAGGTCCCGTGTAGAGACCCAGTACTTC. It specifies CASSPDRSRVETQYF.